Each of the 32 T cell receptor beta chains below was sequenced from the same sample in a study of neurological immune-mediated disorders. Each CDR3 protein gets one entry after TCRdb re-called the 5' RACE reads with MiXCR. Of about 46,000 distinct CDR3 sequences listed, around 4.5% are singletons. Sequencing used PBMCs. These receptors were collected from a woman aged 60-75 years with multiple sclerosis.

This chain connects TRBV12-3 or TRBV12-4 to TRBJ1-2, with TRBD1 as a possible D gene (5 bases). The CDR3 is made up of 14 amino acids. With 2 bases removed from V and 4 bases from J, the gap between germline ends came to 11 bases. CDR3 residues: CASSLRGWSYGYTF. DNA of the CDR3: TGTGCCAGCAGTTTAAGGGGTTGGAGCTATGGCTACACCTTC.

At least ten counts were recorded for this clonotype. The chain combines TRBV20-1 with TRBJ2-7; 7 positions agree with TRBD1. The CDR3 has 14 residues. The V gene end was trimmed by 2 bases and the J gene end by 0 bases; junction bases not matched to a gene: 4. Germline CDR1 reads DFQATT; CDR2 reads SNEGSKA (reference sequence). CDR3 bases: TGCAGTGCTAGACCGGGACAGTTCTCCTACGAGCAGTACTTC. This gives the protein CSARPGQFSYEQYF.

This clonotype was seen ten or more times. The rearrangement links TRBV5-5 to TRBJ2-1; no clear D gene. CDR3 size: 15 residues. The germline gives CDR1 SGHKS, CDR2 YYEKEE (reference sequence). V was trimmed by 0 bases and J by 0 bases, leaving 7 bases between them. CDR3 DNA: TGTGCCAGCAGCTTGGCACCTGCCTCCTACAATGAGCAGTTCTTC. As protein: CASSLAPASYNEQFF.

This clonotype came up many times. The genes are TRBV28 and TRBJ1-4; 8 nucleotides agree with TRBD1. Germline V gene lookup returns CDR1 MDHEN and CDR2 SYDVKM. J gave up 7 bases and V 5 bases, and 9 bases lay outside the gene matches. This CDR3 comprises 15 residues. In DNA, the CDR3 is TGTGCCAGCAGTCCGCGGGGCAGGGGGCCTGAAAAACTGTTTTTT. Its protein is CASSPRGRGPEKLFF. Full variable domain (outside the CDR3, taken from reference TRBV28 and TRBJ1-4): DVKVTQSSRYLVKRTGEKVFLECVQDMDHENMFWYRQDPGLGLRLIYFSYDVKMKEKGDIPEGYSVSREKKERFSLILESASTNQTSMYLCASSPRGRGPEKLFFGSGTQLSVL.

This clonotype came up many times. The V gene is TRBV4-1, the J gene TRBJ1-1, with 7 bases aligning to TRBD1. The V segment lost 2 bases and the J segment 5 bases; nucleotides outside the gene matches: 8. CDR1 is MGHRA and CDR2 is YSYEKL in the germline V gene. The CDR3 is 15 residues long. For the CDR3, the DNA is TGCGCCAGCAGCCAATTGGCAGGGGGTTGGACTGAAGCTTTCTTT. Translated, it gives CASSQLAGGWTEAFF.

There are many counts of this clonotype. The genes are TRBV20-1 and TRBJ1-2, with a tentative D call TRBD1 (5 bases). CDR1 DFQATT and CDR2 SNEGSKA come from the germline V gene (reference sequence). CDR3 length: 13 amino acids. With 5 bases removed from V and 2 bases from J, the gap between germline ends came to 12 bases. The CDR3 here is CSARRGYNYGYTF. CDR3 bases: TGCAGTGCTCGGCGGGGGTACAACTATGGCTACACCTTC.

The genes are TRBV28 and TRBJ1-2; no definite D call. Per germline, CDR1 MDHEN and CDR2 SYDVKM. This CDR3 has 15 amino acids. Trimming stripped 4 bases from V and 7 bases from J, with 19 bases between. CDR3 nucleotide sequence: TGTGCCAGCAGTTCCCCCTACGGGGTGCAACTTGGCTACACCTTC. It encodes CASSSPYGVQLGYTF.

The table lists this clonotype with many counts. The CDR3 coding sequence is TGCAGCGTCACGCACTTCGACAGGGGCACTGAAGCTTTCTTT. Its translation is CSVTHFDRGTEAFF. This rearrangement joins TRBV29-1 to TRBJ1-1; TRBD1 matches 8 bases. The germline CDR1 and CDR2 sequences are SQVTM and ANQGSEA. The CDR3 extends over 14 amino acids. V lost 6 bases, J lost 4 bases, and 10 bases stayed unmatched.

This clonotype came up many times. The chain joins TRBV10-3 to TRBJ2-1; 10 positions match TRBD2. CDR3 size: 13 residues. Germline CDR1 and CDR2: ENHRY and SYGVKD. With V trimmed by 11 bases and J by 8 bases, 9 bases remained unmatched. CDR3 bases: TGTGCCTCCAGAGAGACTAGCGGGTATGAGCAGTTCTTC. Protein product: CASRETSGYEQFF.

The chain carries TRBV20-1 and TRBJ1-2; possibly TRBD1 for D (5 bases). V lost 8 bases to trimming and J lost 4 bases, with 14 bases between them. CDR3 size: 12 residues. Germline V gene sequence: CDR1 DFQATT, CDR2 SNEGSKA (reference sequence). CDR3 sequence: CSLEGRAYGYTF. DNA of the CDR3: TGCAGTTTAGAGGGCAGGGCCTATGGCTACACCTTC.

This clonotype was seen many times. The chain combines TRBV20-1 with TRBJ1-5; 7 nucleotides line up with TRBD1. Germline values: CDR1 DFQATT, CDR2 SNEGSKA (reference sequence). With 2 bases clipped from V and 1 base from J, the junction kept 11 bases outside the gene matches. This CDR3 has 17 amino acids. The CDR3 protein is CSARHYLQTGSNQPQHF. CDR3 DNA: TGCAGTGCTAGACACTACCTACAGACAGGGAGCAATCAGCCCCAGCATTTT.

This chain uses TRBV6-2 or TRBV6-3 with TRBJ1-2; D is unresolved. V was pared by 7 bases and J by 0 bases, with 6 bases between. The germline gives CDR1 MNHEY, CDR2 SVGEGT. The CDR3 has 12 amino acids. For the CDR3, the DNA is TGTGCCAGCAAGCCACCTAACTATGGCTACACCTTC. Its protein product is CASKPPNYGYTF.

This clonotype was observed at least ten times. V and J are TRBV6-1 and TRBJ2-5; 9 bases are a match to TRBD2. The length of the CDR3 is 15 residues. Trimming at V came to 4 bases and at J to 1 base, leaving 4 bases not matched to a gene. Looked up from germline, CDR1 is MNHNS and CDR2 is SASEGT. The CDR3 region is CASSVLAGTQETQYF. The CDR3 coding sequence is TGTGCCAGCAGTGTGCTAGCGGGGACCCAAGAGACCCAGTACTTC.

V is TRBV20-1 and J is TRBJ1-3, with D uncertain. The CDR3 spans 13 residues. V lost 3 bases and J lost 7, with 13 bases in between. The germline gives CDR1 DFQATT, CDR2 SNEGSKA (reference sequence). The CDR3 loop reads CSASRRTGNTIYF. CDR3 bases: TGCAGTGCTAGCCGCCGGACCGGTAACACCATATATTTT.

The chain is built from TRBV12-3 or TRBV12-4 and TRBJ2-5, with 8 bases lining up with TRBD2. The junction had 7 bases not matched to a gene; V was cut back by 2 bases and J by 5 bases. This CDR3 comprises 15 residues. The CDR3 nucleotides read TGTGCCAGCAGTTTAAACGGGAGGGCTTTGGAGACCCAGTACTTC. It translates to CASSLNGRALETQYF.

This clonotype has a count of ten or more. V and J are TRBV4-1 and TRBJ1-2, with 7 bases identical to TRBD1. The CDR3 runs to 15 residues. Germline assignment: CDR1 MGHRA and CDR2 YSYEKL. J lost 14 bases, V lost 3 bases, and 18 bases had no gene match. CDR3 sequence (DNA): TGCGCCAGCAGCCATCCGACAGGGCAGATTTATGAGAGGACCTTC. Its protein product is CASSHPTGQIYERTF.

The DNA of the CDR3 is TGTGCCAGCAGCTTGGGACAGCGGAATTCACCCCTCCACTTT. Encoded protein: CASSLGQRNSPLHF. This chain joins TRBV7-3 and TRBJ1-6, with TRBD1 identical over 7 bases. Per the germline V gene, CDR1 is SGHTA and CDR2 is FQGTGA. V gave up 3 bases and J gave up 7 bases; unmatched junction bases: 3. This CDR3 is built from 14 residues.

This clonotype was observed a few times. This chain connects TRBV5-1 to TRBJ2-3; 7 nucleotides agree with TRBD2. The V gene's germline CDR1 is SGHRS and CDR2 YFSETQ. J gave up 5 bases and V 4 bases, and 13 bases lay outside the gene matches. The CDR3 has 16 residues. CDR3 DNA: TGCGCCAGCAGCCCGACCGGGACTCCGGGGGGAGATACGCAGTATTTT. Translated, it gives CASSPTGTPGGDTQYF.

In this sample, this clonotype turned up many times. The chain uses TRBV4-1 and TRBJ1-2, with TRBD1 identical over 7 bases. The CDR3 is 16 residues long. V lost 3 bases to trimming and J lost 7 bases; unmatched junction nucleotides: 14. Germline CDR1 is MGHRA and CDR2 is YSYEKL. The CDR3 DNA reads TGCGCCAGCAGCCACCATGTACAGGGGCGAGGCGGTGGCTACACCTTC. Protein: CASSHHVQGRGGGYTF.

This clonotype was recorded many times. The CDR3 bases are TGCGCCAGCAGTGCCGGGACTAGTCGGGAGCAGTACGTC. This sequence encodes CASSAGTSREQYV. The V gene is TRBV10-2, the J gene TRBJ2-7; 8 nucleotides match TRBD2. Germline assignment: CDR1 WSHSY and CDR2 SAAADI. The CDR3 totals 13 residues. V shed 4 bases and J 7 bases; nucleotides not matched to a gene: 6.

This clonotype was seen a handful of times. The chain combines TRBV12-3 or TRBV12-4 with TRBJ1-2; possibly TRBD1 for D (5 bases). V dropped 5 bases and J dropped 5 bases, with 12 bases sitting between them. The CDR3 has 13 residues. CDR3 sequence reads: CASSDSMGYGYTF. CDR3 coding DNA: TGTGCCAGCAGTGACAGTATGGGGTATGGCTACACCTTC.

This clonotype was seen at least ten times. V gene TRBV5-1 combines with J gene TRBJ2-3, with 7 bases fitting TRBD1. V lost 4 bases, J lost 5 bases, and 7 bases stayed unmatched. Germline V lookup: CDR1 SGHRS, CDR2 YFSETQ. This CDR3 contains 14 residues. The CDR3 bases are TGCGCCAGCAGCGGCAGGGACAGCCGAGATACGCAGTATTTT. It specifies CASSGRDSRDTQYF.

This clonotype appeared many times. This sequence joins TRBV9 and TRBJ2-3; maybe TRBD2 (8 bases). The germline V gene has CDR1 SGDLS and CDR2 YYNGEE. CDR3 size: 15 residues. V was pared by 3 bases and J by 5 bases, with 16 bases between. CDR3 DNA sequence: TGTGCCAGCAGCGCAGGGGGACTAGGAGGAGATACGCAGTATTTT. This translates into CASSAGGLGGDTQYF.

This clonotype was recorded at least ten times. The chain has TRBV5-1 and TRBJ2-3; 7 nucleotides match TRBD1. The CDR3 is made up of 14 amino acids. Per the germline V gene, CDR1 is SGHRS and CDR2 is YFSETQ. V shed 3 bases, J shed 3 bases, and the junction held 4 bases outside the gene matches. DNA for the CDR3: TGCGCCAGCAGCTCCGGGACAGCTACAGATACGCAGTATTTT. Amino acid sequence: CASSSGTATDTQYF.

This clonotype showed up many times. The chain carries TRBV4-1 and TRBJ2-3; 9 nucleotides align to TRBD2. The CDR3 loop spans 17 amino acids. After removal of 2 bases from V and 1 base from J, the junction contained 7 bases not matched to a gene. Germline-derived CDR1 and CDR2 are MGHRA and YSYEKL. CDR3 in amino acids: CASSQWKASGGTDTQYF. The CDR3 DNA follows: TGCGCCAGCAGCCAATGGAAGGCTAGCGGGGGCACAGATACGCAGTATTTT.

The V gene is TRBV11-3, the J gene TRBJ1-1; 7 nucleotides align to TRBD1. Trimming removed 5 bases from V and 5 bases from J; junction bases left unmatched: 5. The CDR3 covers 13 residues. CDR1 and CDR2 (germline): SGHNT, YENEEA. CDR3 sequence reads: CASSDRVGTEAFF. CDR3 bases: TGTGCCAGCAGCGACAGGGTAGGGACTGAAGCTTTCTTT. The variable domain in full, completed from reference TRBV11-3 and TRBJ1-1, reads EAGVVQSPRYKIIEKKQPVAFWCNPISGHNTLYWYLQNLGQGPELLIRYENEEAVDDSQLPKDRFSAERLKGVDSTLKIQPAELGDSAVYLCASSDRVGTEAFFGQGTRLTVV.

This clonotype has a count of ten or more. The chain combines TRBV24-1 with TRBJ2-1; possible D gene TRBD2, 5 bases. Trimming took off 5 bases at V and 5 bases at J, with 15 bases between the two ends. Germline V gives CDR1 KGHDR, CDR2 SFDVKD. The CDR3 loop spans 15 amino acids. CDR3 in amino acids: CATSGMASWDNEQFF. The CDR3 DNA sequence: TGTGCCACCAGTGGTATGGCTAGCTGGGACAATGAGCAGTTCTTC.

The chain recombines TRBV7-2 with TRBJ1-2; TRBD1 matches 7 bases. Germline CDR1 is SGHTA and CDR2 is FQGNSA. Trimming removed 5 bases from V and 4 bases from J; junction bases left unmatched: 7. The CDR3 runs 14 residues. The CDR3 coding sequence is TGTGCCAGCAGCCCGGCCGGGACAGCCTATGGCTACACCTTC. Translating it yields CASSPAGTAYGYTF.

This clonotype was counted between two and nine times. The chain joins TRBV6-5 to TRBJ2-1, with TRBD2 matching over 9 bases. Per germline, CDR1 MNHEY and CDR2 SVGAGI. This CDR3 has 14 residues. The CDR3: CATKGREGYNEQFF. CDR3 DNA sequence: TGTGCTACGAAGGGGCGGGAGGGCTACAATGAGCAGTTCTTC.

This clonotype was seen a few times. CDR3 protein: CASTDGNQPQHF. DNA for the CDR3: TGCGCCAGCACCGATGGCAATCAGCCCCAGCATTTT. V gene TRBV10-2 combines with J gene TRBJ1-5; D is ambiguous. The CDR3 spans 12 residues. Germline loops: CDR1 WSHSY, CDR2 SAAADI. Trimming took off 7 bases at V and 2 bases at J, with 6 bases between the two ends.

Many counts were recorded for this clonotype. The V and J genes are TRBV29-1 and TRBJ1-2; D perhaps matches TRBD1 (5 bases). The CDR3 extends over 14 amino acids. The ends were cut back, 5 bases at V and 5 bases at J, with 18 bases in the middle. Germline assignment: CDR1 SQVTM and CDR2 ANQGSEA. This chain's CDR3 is CSVRNKDKLYGYTF. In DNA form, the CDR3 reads TGCAGCGTTAGGAATAAGGACAAGCTGTATGGCTACACCTTC.

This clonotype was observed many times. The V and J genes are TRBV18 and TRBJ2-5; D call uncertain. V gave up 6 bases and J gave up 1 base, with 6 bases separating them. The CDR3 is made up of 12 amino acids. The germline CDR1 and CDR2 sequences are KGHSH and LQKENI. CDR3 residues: CASSRAQETQYF. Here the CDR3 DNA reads TGTGCCAGCTCGCGCGCCCAAGAGACCCAGTACTTC. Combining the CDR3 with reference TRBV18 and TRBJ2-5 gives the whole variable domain NAGVMQNPRHLVRRRGQEARLRCSPMKGHSHVYWYRQLPEEGLKFMVYLQKENIIDESGMPKERFSAEFPKEGPSILRIQQVVRGDSAAYFCASSRAQETQYFGPGTRLLVL.